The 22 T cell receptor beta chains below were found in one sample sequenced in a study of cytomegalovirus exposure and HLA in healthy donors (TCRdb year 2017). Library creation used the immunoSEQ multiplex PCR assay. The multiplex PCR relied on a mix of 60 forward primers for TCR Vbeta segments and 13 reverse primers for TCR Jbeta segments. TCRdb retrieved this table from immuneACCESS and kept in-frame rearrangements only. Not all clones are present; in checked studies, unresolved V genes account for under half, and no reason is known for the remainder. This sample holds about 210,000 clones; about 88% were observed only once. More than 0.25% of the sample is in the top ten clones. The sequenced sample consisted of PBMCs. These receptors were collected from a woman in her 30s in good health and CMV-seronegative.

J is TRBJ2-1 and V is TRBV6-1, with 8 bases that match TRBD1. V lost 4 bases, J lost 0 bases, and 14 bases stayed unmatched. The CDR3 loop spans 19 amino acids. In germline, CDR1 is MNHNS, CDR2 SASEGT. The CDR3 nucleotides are TGTGCCAGCAGTGCCCTTACCAGGGGGCGCGGTACCTCCTACAATGAGCAGTTCTTC. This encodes CASSALTRGRGTSYNEQFF.

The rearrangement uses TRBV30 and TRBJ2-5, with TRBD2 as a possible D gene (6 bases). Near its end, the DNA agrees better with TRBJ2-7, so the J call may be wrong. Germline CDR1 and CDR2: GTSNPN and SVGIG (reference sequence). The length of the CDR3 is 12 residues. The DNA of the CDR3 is TGTGCCTGGACTAGCGCTGCCTACGAGCAGTACTTC. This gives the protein CAWTSAAYEQYF.

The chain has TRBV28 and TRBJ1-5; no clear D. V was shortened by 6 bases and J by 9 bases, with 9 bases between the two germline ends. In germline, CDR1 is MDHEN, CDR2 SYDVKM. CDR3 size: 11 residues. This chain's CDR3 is CASSHRWPQHF. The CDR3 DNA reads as TGTGCCAGCAGCCACAGATGGCCCCAGCATTTT.

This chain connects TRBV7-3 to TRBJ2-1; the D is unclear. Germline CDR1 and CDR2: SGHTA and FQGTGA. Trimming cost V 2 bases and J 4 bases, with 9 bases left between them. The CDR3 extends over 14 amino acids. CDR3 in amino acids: CASSLLPEYNEQFF. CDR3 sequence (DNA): TGTGCCAGCAGCTTACTCCCGGAGTACAATGAGCAGTTCTTC.

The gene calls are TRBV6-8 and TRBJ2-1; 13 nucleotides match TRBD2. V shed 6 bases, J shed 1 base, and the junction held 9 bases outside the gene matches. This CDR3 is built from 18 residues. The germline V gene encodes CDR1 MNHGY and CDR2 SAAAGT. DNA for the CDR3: TGTGCCAGCAGGAGACTAGCGGGAGGTTTGGGATCCTACAATGAGCAGTTCTTC. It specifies CASRRLAGGLGSYNEQFF.

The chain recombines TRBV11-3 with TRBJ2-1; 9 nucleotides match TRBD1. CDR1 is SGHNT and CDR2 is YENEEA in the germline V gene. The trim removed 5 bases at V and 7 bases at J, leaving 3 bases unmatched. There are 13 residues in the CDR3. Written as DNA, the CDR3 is TGTGCCAGCAGCCAGGGACAGGGAAATGAGCAGTTCTTC. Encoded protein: CASSQGQGNEQFF. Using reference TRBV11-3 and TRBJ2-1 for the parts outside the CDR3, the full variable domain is EAGVVQSPRYKIIEKKQPVAFWCNPISGHNTLYWYLQNLGQGPELLIRYENEEAVDDSQLPKDRFSAERLKGVDSTLKIQPAELGDSAVYLCASSQGQGNEQFFGPGTRLTVL.

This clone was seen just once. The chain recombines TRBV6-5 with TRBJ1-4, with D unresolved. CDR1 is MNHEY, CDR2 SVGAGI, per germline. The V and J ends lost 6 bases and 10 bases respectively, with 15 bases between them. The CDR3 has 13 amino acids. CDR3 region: CASSMQVAGKLFF. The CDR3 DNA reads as TGTGCCAGCAGCATGCAGGTGGCCGGAAAACTGTTTTTT.

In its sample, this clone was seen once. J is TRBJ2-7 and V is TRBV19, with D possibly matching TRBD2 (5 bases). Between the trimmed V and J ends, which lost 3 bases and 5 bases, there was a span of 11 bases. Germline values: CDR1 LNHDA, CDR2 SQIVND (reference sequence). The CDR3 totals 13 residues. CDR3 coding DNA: TGTGCCAGTAGTATCCGGAGCGGCGACGAGCAGTACTTC. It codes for CASSIRSGDEQYF. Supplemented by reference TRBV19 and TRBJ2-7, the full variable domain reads DGGITQSPKYLFRKEGQNVTLSCEQNLNHDAMYWYRQDPGQGLRLIYYSQIVNDFQKGDIAEGYSVSREKKESFPLTVTSAQKNPTAFYLCASSIRSGDEQYFGPGTRLTVT.

CDR3 nucleotide sequence: TGTGCCAGCGCCAGTAGCGGTAACACCGGGGAGCTGTTTTTT. It yields the protein CASASSGNTGELFF. This chain connects TRBV2 to TRBJ2-2; tentatively, D is TRBD2 (6 bases). Trimming pared 8 bases from V and 2 bases from J, leaving 12 bases between. CDR1 is SNHLY and CDR2 is FYNNEI in the germline V gene. There are 14 residues in the CDR3.

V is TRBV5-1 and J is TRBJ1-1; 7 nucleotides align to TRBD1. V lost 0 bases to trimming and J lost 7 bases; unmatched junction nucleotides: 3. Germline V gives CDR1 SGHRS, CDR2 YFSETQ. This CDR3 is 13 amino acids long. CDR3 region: CASSLVGQYEAFF. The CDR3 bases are TGCGCCAGCAGCTTGGTGGGACAGTATGAAGCTTTCTTT. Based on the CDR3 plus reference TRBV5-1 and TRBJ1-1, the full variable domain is KAGVTQTPRYLIKTRGQQVTLSCSPISGHRSVSWYQQTPGQGLQFLFEYFSETQRNKGNFPGRFSGRQFSNSRSEMNVSTLELGDSALYLCASSLVGQYEAFFGQGTRLTVV.

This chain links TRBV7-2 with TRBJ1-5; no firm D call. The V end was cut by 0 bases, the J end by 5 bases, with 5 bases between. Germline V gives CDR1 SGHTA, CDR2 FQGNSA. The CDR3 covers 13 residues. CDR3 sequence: CASSLATDQPQHF. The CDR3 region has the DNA TGTGCCAGCAGCTTAGCCACGGATCAGCCCCAGCATTTT.

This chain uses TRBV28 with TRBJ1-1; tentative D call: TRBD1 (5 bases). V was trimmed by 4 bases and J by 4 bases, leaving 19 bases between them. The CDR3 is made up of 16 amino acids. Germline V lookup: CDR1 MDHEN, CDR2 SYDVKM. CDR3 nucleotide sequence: TGTGCCAGCAGTTCCCCGGGAGGGGCCCGTGGCACTGAAGCTTTCTTT. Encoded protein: CASSSPGGARGTEAFF.

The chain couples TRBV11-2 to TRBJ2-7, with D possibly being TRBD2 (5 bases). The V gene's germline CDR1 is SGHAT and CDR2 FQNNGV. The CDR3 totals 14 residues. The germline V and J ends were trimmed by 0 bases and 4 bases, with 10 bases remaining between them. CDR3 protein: CASSLERVRYEQYF. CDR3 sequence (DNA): TGTGCCAGCAGCTTAGAGAGGGTCCGTTACGAGCAGTACTTC. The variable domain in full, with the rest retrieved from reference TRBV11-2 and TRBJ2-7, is EAGVAQSPRYKIIEKRQSVAFWCNPISGHATLYWYQQILGQGPKLLIQFQNNGVVDDSQLPKDRFSAERLKGVDSTLKIQPAKLEDSAVYLCASSLERVRYEQYFGPGTRLTVT.

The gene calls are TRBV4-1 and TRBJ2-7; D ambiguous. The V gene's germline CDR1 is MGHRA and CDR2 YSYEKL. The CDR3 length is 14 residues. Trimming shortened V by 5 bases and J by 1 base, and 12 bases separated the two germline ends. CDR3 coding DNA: TGCGCCAGCAGCTCTTTGCCGGTTTCCTACGAGCAGTACTTC. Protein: CASSSLPVSYEQYF.

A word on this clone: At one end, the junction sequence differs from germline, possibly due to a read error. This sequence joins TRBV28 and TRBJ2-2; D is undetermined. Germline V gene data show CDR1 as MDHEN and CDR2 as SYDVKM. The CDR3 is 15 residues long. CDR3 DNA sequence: TGTGCCGGCAGCCCTCATAGGAGTAATCCCGGGGAGCTGTTTTTT. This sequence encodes CAGSPHRSNPGELFF. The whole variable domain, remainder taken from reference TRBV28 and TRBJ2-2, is DVKVTQSSRYLVKRTGEKVFLECVQDMDHENMFWYRQDPGLGLRLIYFSYDVKMKEKGDIPEGYSVSREKKERFSLILESASTNQTSMYLCAGSPHRSNPGELFFGEGSRLTVL.

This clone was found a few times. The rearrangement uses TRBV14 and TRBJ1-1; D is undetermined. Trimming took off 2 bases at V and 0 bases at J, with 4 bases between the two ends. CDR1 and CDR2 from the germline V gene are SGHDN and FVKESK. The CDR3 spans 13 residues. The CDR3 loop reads CASSQLLNTEAFF. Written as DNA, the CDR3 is TGTGCCAGCAGCCAATTATTGAACACTGAAGCTTTCTTT.

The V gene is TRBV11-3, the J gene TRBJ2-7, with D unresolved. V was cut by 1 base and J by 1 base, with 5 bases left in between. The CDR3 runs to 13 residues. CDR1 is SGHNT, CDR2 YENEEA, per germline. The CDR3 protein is CASSLGGSYEQYF. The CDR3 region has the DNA TGTGCCAGCAGCTTAGGCGGATCCTACGAGCAGTACTTC.

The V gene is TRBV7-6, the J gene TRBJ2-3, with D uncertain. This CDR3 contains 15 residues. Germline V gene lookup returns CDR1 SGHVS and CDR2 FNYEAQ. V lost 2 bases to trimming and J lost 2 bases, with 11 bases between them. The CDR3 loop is CASSLFGSSTDTQYF. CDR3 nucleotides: TGTGCCAGCAGCTTATTCGGGTCCTCCACAGATACGCAGTATTTT.

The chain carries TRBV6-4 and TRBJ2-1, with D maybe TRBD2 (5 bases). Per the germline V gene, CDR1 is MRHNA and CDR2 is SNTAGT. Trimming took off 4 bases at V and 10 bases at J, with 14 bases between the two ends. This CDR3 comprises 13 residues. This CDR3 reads CASSVHHPGEQFF. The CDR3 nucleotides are TGTGCCAGCAGTGTGCACCACCCGGGAGAGCAGTTCTTC.

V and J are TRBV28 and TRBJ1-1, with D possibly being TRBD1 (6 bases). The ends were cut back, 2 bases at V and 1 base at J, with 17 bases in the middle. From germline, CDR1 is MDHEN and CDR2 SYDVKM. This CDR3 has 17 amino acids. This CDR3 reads CASSLARSTGPNTEAFF. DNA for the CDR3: TGTGCCAGCAGTTTAGCCCGCTCGACAGGACCGAACACTGAAGCTTTCTTT.

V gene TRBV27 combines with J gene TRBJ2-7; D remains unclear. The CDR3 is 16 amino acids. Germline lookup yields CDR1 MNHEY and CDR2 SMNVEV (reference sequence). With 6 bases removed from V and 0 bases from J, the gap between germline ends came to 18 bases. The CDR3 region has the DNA TGTGCCAGCAGGTTTACAGAGAGTGGTAGCTCCTACGAGCAGTACTTC. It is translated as CASRFTESGSSYEQYF.

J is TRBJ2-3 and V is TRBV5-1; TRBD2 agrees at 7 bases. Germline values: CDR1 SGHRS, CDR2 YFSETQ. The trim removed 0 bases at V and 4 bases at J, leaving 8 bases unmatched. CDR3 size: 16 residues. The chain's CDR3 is CASSLAGGGPADTQYF. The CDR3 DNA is TGCGCCAGCAGCTTGGCCGGGGGAGGGCCGGCAGATACGCAGTATTTT.